This entry features one T cell receptor beta chain sequence. The antigen remains unidentified. V was cut by 0 bases and J by 5 bases, with 14 bases left in between. The CDR3 spans 16 residues. Looked up from germline, CDR1 is MRHNA and CDR2 is SNTAGT. Assay: immunoSEQ multiplex PCR; the TCRdb copy retains only in-frame clones and omits some. The sample comprises 150,000 to 200,000 clones, 86% of which are singletons, and about 1.5% rests with the top ten. The data belong to a study of cytomegalovirus exposure and HLA in healthy donors. On the study more broadly: It was reported in a later analysis that the same platform had been used for the 90 to 150 validation repertoires as for the approximately 730 first-cohort repertoires.

The study's findings and limits: Rare TCR sequences dominated, though some public TCRs recurred in many donors. The classifier was said to identify cytomegalovirus status with high specificity and sensitivity. Confirmation was obtained in vitro that a few CMV-associated chains are specific for CMV antigens.

This TCR was recovered from a woman in her late teens or twenties in good health and CMV-seronegative. This chain links TRBV6-4 with TRBJ2-1; D is perhaps TRBD2 (6 bases). Sequencing was carried out using PBMCs. CDR3 region: CASSDSMGGGNNEQFF. The CDR3 nucleotides read TGTGCCAGCAGTGACTCGATGGGGGGAGGCAACAATGAGCAGTTCTTC.